This section outlines one TCR beta chain sequence together with its context. The antigen remains unidentified. Trimming cost V 2 bases and J 5 bases, with 12 bases left between them. CDR1 and CDR2 from the germline V gene are MNHEY and SMNVEV (reference sequence). There are 14 residues in the CDR3. This sample is part of a study of OX40 agonist ivuxolimab in advanced cancers. Study in general: Partial responses, seen in three patients, involved one hepatocellular carcinoma and two cutaneous melanomas. Study-wide results and limits: Relatively little clonal expansion, among the lowest observed, appeared in partial responders at 0.1-3.0 mg/kg. In the expanded peripheral T cells, antigen specificity was never determined.

TCRdb's copy holds only in-frame clones and misses some; the assay was immunoSEQ multiplex PCR. The table shows 99,000 or so clones, with about 96% occurring only once. Peripheral blood came from all dose cohorts at three timepoints. The receptor was derived from an adult with an advanced solid tumor such as melanoma, head and neck, liver or kidney cancer. The chain joins TRBV27 to TRBJ2-5; weak D call: TRBD2 (6 bases). The sample in question was CD4+ or CD8+ T cells sorted from blood, obtained in a trial of the OX40 agonist ivuxolimab. CDR3 nucleotide sequence: TGTGCCAGCAGTTTACTGGAGGGAATGGAGACCCAGTACTTC. This encodes CASSLLEGMETQYF.